A selection of T cell receptor beta chains follows, all from one sample in a study of blood T cell repertoires in COVID-19. Only in-frame clones appear in the TCRdb table, and some are missing; sequencing was by immunoSEQ multiplex PCR. The sample yields tens of thousands of clones, approximately 92% seen once. Sequenced material: peripheral blood. These receptors originate from a woman aged 55-70 years with active COVID-19. Each CDR3 is given with its conserved first and last residue. The D gene is left open where the match is weak. Clone size is given for some rows only: seen once, a few or many times, or a class if the clone is expanded.

J	V	size	D	DNA	CDR3
TRBJ1-4	TRBV28	once	-	TGTGCCAGCAGTTTCTCGCAGGTGGGAGGAGAAAAACTGTTTTTT	CASSFSQVGGEKLFF
TRBJ2-7	TRBV28	-	TRBD2	TGTGCCAGCAGCTCCGGGACTAGCAGTCCCTACGAGCAGTACTTC	CASSSGTSSPYEQYF
TRBJ2-1	TRBV7-9	-	-	TGTGCCAGCAGCAGCGGAAGTCTAAGCTCCTACAATGAGCAGTTCTTC	CASSSGSLSSYNEQFF
TRBJ2-2	TRBV10-3	-	-	TGTGCCATCAGTGAGTCGATACAGGTTAACGGGGAGCTGTTTTTT	CAISESIQVNGELFF
TRBJ2-1	TRBV18	-	TRBD1	TGTGCCAGCTCACAAATTCGGACAGGTCAGGATGAGCAGTTCTTC	CASSQIRTGQDEQFF
TRBJ2-5	TRBV7-2	-	TRBD1	TGTGCCAGCATCGAATCAACAGGGGTAGGGACCCAGTACTTC	CASIESTGVGTQYF
TRBJ2-2	TRBV6-6	once	TRBD2	TGTGCCAGCAGTCCTAGCGGGGGAGGCACCGGGGAGCTGTTTTTT	CASSPSGGGTGELFF
TRBJ2-1	TRBV12-3/TRBV12-4	-	TRBD2	TGTGCCAGCAGCCTCCGGGAGGGGAATGAGCAGTTCTTC	CASSLREGNEQFF
TRBJ1-3	TRBV11-3	-	-	TGTGCCAGCAGCGAAGGGAGCTCTGGAAACACCATATATTTT	CASSEGSSGNTIYF
TRBJ2-3	TRBV29-1	-	TRBD2	TGCAGCGTTGGGCCTAGCGGAGGGAGCACAGATACGCAGTATTTT	CSVGPSGGSTDTQYF
TRBJ2-1	TRBV10-1	-	TRBD1	TGCGCCACCTCGGACAGGGGGCGGAATGAGCAGTTCTTC	CATSDRGRNEQFF
TRBJ1-5	TRBV7-9	-	TRBD1	TGTGCCAGCAGCCCCTCGGACAGGGCACGCAATCAGCCCCAGCATTTT	CASSPSDRARNQPQHF
TRBJ2-3	TRBV5-4	-	TRBD2	TGTGCCAGCAGCCTGACTAGCGGGGGGGCAGGCGATACGCAGTATTTT	CASSLTSGGAGDTQYF
TRBJ1-4	TRBV18	-	-	TGTGCCAGCTCACCACCGTGGAGGGGCGCATCTAATGAAAAACTGTTTTTT	CASSPPWRGASNEKLFF
TRBJ2-2	TRBV2	-	-	TGTGCCAGCAGTGTCTCTGGAGGTGACACCGGGGAGCTGTTTTTT	CASSVSGGDTGELFF
TRBJ2-6	TRBV28	-	TRBD1	TGTGCCAGCAGCTTTGGACAGGCTGGGGCCAACGTCCTGACTTTC	CASSFGQAGANVLTF
TRBJ2-7	TRBV5-1	-	TRBD2	TGCGCCAGCAGCTCGGGCTGGACTAGCCGAACCTACGAGCAGTACTTC	CASSSGWTSRTYEQYF
TRBJ1-2	TRBV29-1	-	TRBD1	TGCAGCGTGGTGACAGGGAACTATGGCTACACCTTC	CSVVTGNYGYTF
TRBJ2-1	TRBV19	-	TRBD2	TGTGCCAGTAGTATGGGGCCGGGGGGGTACAATGAGCAGTTCTTC	CASSMGPGGYNEQFF
TRBJ2-5	TRBV11-2	-	TRBD2	TGTGCCAGCAGCTATTCTGCAGCGGGAGCGGGAGAGACCCAGTACTTC	CASSYSAAGAGETQYF
TRBJ2-1	TRBV13	-	-	TGTGCCAGCAGCCCAACGACAGCTTCTTACAATGAGCAGTTCTTC	CASSPTTASYNEQFF
TRBJ2-5	TRBV19	-	-	TGTGCCAGTAGTAAGCCGGGGAAAGAGACCCAGTACTTC	CASSKPGKETQYF
TRBJ1-5	TRBV30	-	-	TGTGCCTGGACAGGGAATAGCAATCAGCCCCAGCATTTT	CAWTGNSNQPQHF
TRBJ2-1	TRBV6-5	-	-	TGTGCCAGCAGATTAACTGGGGGGGCCTCGTTCTTC	CASRLTGGASFF
TRBJ1-5	TRBV28	-	TRBD1	TGTGCCAGCAGTGGACAGGGAAGGTTTCAGCCCCAGCATTTT	CASSGQGRFQPQHF
TRBJ2-1	TRBV9	-	-	TGTGCCAGCTCCCGTTCGGGGAGTGAGCAGTTCTTC	CASSRSGSEQFF
TRBJ2-5	TRBV5-4	few	TRBD1	TGTGCCAGCAGCGTGCCGGGACAGGGCGTGAAGACCCAGTACTTC	CASSVPGQGVKTQYF
TRBJ1-2	TRBV29-1	-	-	TGCAGCGTTTCAGGGGCTAACTATGGCTACACCTTC	CSVSGANYGYTF
TRBJ2-5	TRBV9	-	-	TGTGCCAGCAGCGTAGCTCGAGGAAGCGAGACCCAGTACTTC	CASSVARGSETQYF
TRBJ2-3	TRBV18	-	TRBD1	TGTGCCAGCTCATCATCTGAGACAGGGGGGTTCACAGATACGCAGTATTTT	CASSSSETGGFTDTQYF
TRBJ1-1	TRBV18	-	-	TGTGCCAGCTCACCGATCTCAGGGGTGTGGTACACTGAAGCTTTCTTT	CASSPISGVWYTEAFF
TRBJ1-1	TRBV5-1	-	TRBD1	TGCGCCAGCAGCTTGGGGCAGGGGGCGAACACTGAAGCTTTCTTT	CASSLGQGANTEAFF
TRBJ1-1	TRBV5-1	-	-	TGCGCCAGCAGCTTCCGGACAGCGAACACTGAAGCTTTCTTT	CASSFRTANTEAFF
TRBJ2-7	TRBV7-2	-	TRBD1	TGTGCCAGCAGCCTCGGACAGGGGGCTTACGAGCAGTACTTC	CASSLGQGAYEQYF
TRBJ2-1	TRBV27	-	TRBD2	TGTGCCAGCAGCCGGACTAGCGGGAGGGGCAATGAGCAGTTCTTC	CASSRTSGRGNEQFF
TRBJ1-5	TRBV7-2	few	-	TGTGCCAGCAGCTTAGACACAGGGCTGGAGCAGCCCCAGCATTTT	CASSLDTGLEQPQHF
TRBJ2-1	TRBV6-6	-	-	TGTGCCAGCAGCTCCCTCGGGGAGTGGAATGAGCAGTTCTTC	CASSSLGEWNEQFF
TRBJ2-1	TRBV12-5	-	TRBD2	TGTGCTAGTGGCCACGGACTAGTCTCCTACAATGAGCAGTTCTTC	CASGHGLVSYNEQFF
TRBJ2-4	TRBV3-1/TRBV3-2	once	-	TGTGCCAGCAGCCAAGATGGACGGGGGGCTTCCAAAAACATTCAGTACTTC	CASSQDGRGASKNIQYF
TRBJ2-7	TRBV5-1	-	-	TGCGCCAGCAGACCCGCAGGAGGGGCCGGAGGGTCTTACGAGCAGTACTTC	CASRPAGGAGGSYEQYF
TRBJ2-3	TRBV2	-	-	TGTGCCAGCAGTGTAACAACAGATACGCAGTATTTT	CASSVTTDTQYF
TRBJ1-4	TRBV4-1	-	-	TGCGCCAGCAGCCAATCTTCAGGGAATAATGAAAAACTGTTTTTT	CASSQSSGNNEKLFF
TRBJ2-7	TRBV29-1	-	TRBD2	TGCAGCGTTGCTCTATCTAGCGGGAGCTACGAGCAGTACTTC	CSVALSSGSYEQYF
TRBJ1-1	TRBV27	-	-	TGTGCCAGCAGTTTTACACAGAAGAACACTGAAGCTTTCTTT	CASSFTQKNTEAFF
TRBJ2-3	TRBV6-2/TRBV6-3	-	-	TGTGCCAGCAGTCCGGGGTTCCAGCGGTACACAGATACGCAGTATTTT	CASSPGFQRYTDTQYF
TRBJ1-5	TRBV28	-	-	TGTGCCAGCAGTGGCAGGGACAATCAGCCCCAGCATTTT	CASSGRDNQPQHF
TRBJ1-5	TRBV19	-	TRBD1	TGTGCCAGTAGTATGTCAGGACAGGGCCTAGCGCCCCAGCATTTT	CASSMSGQGLAPQHF
TRBJ2-7	TRBV19	once	-	TGTGCCAGTAGTATGGGCGGCAGGGTAGGCGAGCAGTACTTC	CASSMGGRVGEQYF
TRBJ2-1	TRBV12-3/TRBV12-4	-	-	TGTGCCAGCAGAAAACAGGGTGGTGAGCAGTTCTTC	CASRKQGGEQFF
TRBJ1-3	TRBV9	-	-	TGTGCCAGCAGCGTGAGTCCGGGGGGGTACTCTGGAAACACCATATATTTT	CASSVSPGGYSGNTIYF